Shown below are 28 T cell receptor beta chains from a single sample sequenced in a study of T cells after yellow fever vaccination. Via MiXCR, TCRdb re-called the 5' RACE reads, giving one row per CDR3 protein. The sample lists roughly 520,000 distinct CDR3 sequences; just over 20% were seen once. The sample in question was PBMCs, obtained roughly 20 days after the first yellow fever vaccination. Receptors were obtained from a young man who received the YFV17D yellow fever vaccine.

The genes are TRBV27 and TRBJ2-1; D is unclear. Germline V gene lookup returns CDR1 MNHEY and CDR2 SMNVEV (reference sequence). The CDR3 sequence is 14 residues long. V lost 9 bases, J lost 0 bases, and 12 bases lay in between. The CDR3 DNA reads as TGTGCCAGTCATACTACAAGCTCCTACAATGAGCAGTTCTTC. Protein: CASHTTSSYNEQFF.

Only a few counts were recorded for this clonotype. The DNA of the CDR3 is TGTGCCAGCAGTCTGCCTCTGACCGGGGAGACCCAGTACTTC. Amino acids: CASSLPLTGETQYF. The chain carries TRBV28 and TRBJ2-5; D unresolved. Germline V gene sequence: CDR1 MDHEN, CDR2 SYDVKM. V lost 5 bases to trimming and J lost 5 bases, with 15 bases between them. The CDR3 spans 14 residues.

The genes are TRBV2 and TRBJ1-5, with 7 nucleotides matching TRBD1. The ends lost 7 bases at V and 5 bases at J; junction bases unmatched: 11. The CDR3 has 15 amino acids. CDR1 is SNHLY and CDR2 is FYNNEI in the germline V gene. CDR3 nucleotides: TGTGCCAGCACCCTCCGGACAGGAGGGGATCAGCCCCAGCATTTT. Protein product: CASTLRTGGDQPQHF.

This chain uses TRBV27 with TRBJ2-5, with D unresolved. Germline CDR1 is MNHEY and CDR2 is SMNVEV (reference sequence). With 2 bases removed from V and 5 bases from J, the gap between germline ends came to 9 bases. This CDR3 is 13 amino acids long. This chain's CDR3 is CASSLGPGETQYF. CDR3 sequence (DNA): TGTGCCAGCAGTTTAGGCCCCGGGGAGACCCAGTACTTC.

This clonotype was found a few times. The chain carries TRBV5-1 and TRBJ2-1; 7 bases agree with TRBD1. The CDR3 is made up of 14 amino acids. J was trimmed by 7 bases and V by 4 bases; bases with no gene match: 8. Germline lookup yields CDR1 SGHRS and CDR2 YFSETQ. CDR3 sequence: CASSPGTGENEQFF. DNA for the CDR3: TGCGCCAGCAGCCCCGGAACAGGGGAGAATGAGCAGTTCTTC.

This chain connects TRBV7-9 to TRBJ2-3; D may be TRBD2 (5 bases). V lost 0 bases and J lost 5, with 15 bases in between. The CDR3 has 16 residues. Germline V gene data show CDR1 as SEHNR and CDR2 as FQNEAQ (reference sequence). CDR3 DNA: TGTGCCAGCAGCTTAGCGAGGGCTAGCTATCGAGATACGCAGTATTTT. Protein product: CASSLARASYRDTQYF.

The chain links TRBV21-1 to TRBJ2-7; TRBD1 is taken as the D call from the table, unchecked against the DNA. TRBV21-1 has pseudogene status. The CDR3 consists of 18 residues. CDR3 amino acids: CASSKGTGTGGTAGEQYV. For the CDR3, the DNA is TGTGCCAGCAGCAAGGGAACCGGGACAGGGGGCACAGCGGGAGAGCAGTACGTC.

The CDR3 sequence: CASSTNRGYTF. The CDR3 nucleotides read TGTGCCAGCTCAACCAATCGTGGCTACACCTTC. The V call is TRBV7-2, the J call TRBJ1-2; D is unclear. Germline V gives CDR1 SGHTA, CDR2 FQGNSA. V was clipped by 8 bases and J by 7 bases, with 11 bases between them. The CDR3 totals 11 residues.

This clonotype was picked up a small number of times. The rearrangement links TRBV18 to TRBJ2-5; D remains unclear. In germline, CDR1 is KGHSH, CDR2 LQKENI. This CDR3 comprises 13 residues. Trimming removed 0 bases from V and 3 bases from J, with 5 bases in between. In DNA form, the CDR3 reads TGTGCCAGCTCACCACCGGGAAAAGAGACCCAGTACTTC. Translating gives CASSPPGKETQYF.

The table lists this clonotype with many counts. V and J are TRBV20-1 and TRBJ1-6; TRBD1 is a possible D gene (5 bases). This CDR3 region has 12 residues. The V and J ends lost 6 bases and 9 bases respectively, with 12 bases between them. The germline V gene encodes CDR1 DFQATT and CDR2 SNEGSKA (reference sequence). The CDR3 here is CSAVDSASPLHF. Written as DNA, the CDR3 is TGCAGTGCCGTAGACAGTGCTTCACCCCTCCACTTT.

This clonotype was seen a single time. DNA of the CDR3: TGCGCCAGCAGCCACCGTTCGGGAGGGTCTAAGGCTTTCTTT. Translated: CASSHRSGGSKAFF. The J gene is TRBJ1-1, the V gene TRBV4-3; D is unresolved. Germline lookup yields CDR1 LGHNA and CDR2 YSLEER. Trimming pared 3 bases from V and 11 bases from J, leaving 19 bases between. The CDR3 sequence is 14 residues long.

This clonotype was observed a handful of times. The chain has TRBV10-3 and TRBJ2-5; D gene uncertain. Looked up from germline, CDR1 is ENHRY and CDR2 is SYGVKD. V shed 5 bases and J shed 2 bases, with 6 bases lying between them. The CDR3 runs to 12 residues. Written as DNA, the CDR3 is TGTGCCATCAGTCCAGCGCAAGAGACCCAGTACTTC. It codes for CAISPAQETQYF.

The table lists this clonotype with a few counts. This chain joins TRBV12-3 or TRBV12-4 and TRBJ1-4; D not certain. CDR3 length equals 13 residues. The ends were cut back, 5 bases at V and 7 bases at J, with 11 bases in the middle. This CDR3 reads CASSQQSTEKLFF. The CDR3 bases are TGTGCCAGCAGTCAACAAAGCACTGAAAAACTGTTTTTT.

The J gene is TRBJ2-3, the V gene TRBV5-1; 10 bases map to TRBD2. The germline CDR1 and CDR2 sequences are SGHRS and YFSETQ. The CDR3 totals 16 residues. The ends lost 4 bases at V and 2 bases at J; junction bases unmatched: 7. The CDR3 coding sequence is TGCGCCAGCAGCGCAGGCAGCGGGGGGGCCACAGATACGCAGTATTTT. Translation gives CASSAGSGGATDTQYF.

This clonotype was seen a few times. The V gene is TRBV7-9, the J gene TRBJ2-5; 8 nucleotides match TRBD2. The V gene end was trimmed by 5 bases and the J gene end by 4 bases; junction bases not matched to a gene: 9. The CDR3 contains 15 residues. Germline CDR1 and CDR2: SEHNR and FQNEAQ (reference sequence). This CDR3 reads CASSLYGGAGETQYF. For the CDR3, the DNA is TGTGCCAGCAGCCTATACGGGGGGGCCGGAGAGACCCAGTACTTC.

Here the CDR3 DNA reads TGTGCCAGCAGCCGCTCTAGACAGGGGGGCAACGAGCAGTACTTC. Amino acids: CASSRSRQGGNEQYF. The chain links TRBV6-1 to TRBJ2-7; 9 bases line up with TRBD1. CDR1 and CDR2 from the germline V gene are MNHNS and SASEGT. The CDR3 extends over 15 amino acids. J was trimmed by 5 bases and V by 6 bases; bases with no gene match: 11.

This clonotype was counted between two and nine times. The chain recombines TRBV11-2 with TRBJ2-6; 7 positions match TRBD2. The germline V gene has CDR1 SGHAT and CDR2 FQNNGV. CDR3 length: 19 amino acids. The trim removed 4 bases at V and 0 bases at J, leaving 12 bases unmatched. The CDR3 here is CASSSPRGVGLSGANVLTF. Written as DNA, the CDR3 is TGTGCCAGCAGCTCCCCCCGGGGGGTTGGCCTCTCTGGGGCCAACGTCCTGACTTTC.

This rearrangement joins TRBV11-2 to TRBJ2-1; 7 bases line up with TRBD2. Per germline, CDR1 SGHAT and CDR2 FQNNGV. The CDR3 runs 18 residues. V lost 0 bases and J lost 2; bases outside the gene matches: 10. This chain's CDR3 is CASSLDQGGSSTYNEQFF. The DNA of the CDR3 is TGTGCCAGCAGCTTAGATCAGGGAGGGTCCAGCACCTACAATGAGCAGTTCTTC.

This clonotype was picked up many times. This chain joins TRBV6-4 and TRBJ2-1, with 12 bases lining up with TRBD2. The V gene end was trimmed by 6 bases and the J gene end by 3 bases; junction bases not matched to a gene: 3. CDR3 length equals 15 residues. The germline gives CDR1 MRHNA, CDR2 SNTAGT. CDR3 nucleotides: TGTGCCAGCAGCCCGACTAGCGGGGGCTACAATGAGCAGTTCTTC. Protein: CASSPTSGGYNEQFF.

In its sample, this clonotype was seen a few times. The chain carries TRBV6-6 and TRBJ2-5; 7 positions match TRBD1. V shed 7 bases, J shed 2 bases, and the junction held 4 bases outside the gene matches. The length of the CDR3 is 13 residues. The germline V gene encodes CDR1 MNHNY and CDR2 SVGAGI (reference sequence). The CDR3 protein is CASKGQPQETQYF. Here the CDR3 DNA reads TGTGCCAGCAAGGGACAGCCGCAAGAGACCCAGTACTTC.

This clonotype was found a few times. The V call is TRBV12-5, the J call TRBJ2-7, with TRBD2 matching 7 bases. J was trimmed by 0 bases and V by 3 bases; bases with no gene match: 8. This CDR3 region has 16 residues. Germline CDR1 is LGHNT and CDR2 is FRNRAP. The CDR3 region has the DNA TGTGCTAGTGGTTTCCTCAGCGGGGTCGGCTCCTACGAGCAGTACTTC. Translated: CASGFLSGVGSYEQYF.

This clonotype was counted between two and nine times. The chain employs TRBV5-1 and TRBJ2-5; D unresolved. Trimming stripped 0 bases from V and 0 bases from J, with 9 bases between. This CDR3 spans 15 amino acids. Germline CDR1 SGHRS, CDR2 YFSETQ. The CDR3 nucleotides are TGCGCCAGCAGCTTGGATCATTCGTACCAAGAGACCCAGTACTTC. Encoded protein: CASSLDHSYQETQYF.

This clonotype was found a few times. The chain employs TRBV14 and TRBJ2-3; no definite D call. CDR1 and CDR2 (germline): SGHDN, FVKESK. The CDR3 runs to 18 residues. Between the trimmed V and J ends, which lost 1 base and 3 bases, there was a span of 20 bases. The DNA for the CDR3 is TGTGCCAGCAGCCAAGTAATCCGAAGGGAAGATTGGACAGATACGCAGTATTTT. Translated, it gives CASSQVIRREDWTDTQYF.

The chain has TRBV5-4 and TRBJ2-3, with TRBD2 matching over 11 bases. Per the germline V gene, CDR1 is SGHNT and CDR2 is YYREEE (reference sequence). This CDR3 region has 14 residues. V lost 3 bases and J lost 11; bases outside the gene matches: 8. The CDR3 bases are TGTGCCAGCAGCTCTAGCGGGGGGCCCAGGGGGCAGTATTTT. Its translation: CASSSSGGPRGQYF.

V and J are TRBV3-1 and TRBJ1-4; 7 bases map to TRBD1. V shed 2 bases, J shed 7 bases, and the junction held 1 base outside the gene matches. CDR3 length equals 13 residues. The V gene's germline CDR1 is LGHDT and CDR2 YNNKEL (reference sequence). This chain's CDR3 is CASSQPGGEKLFF. In DNA, the CDR3 is TGTGCCAGCAGCCAACCAGGGGGTGAAAAACTGTTTTTT.

This clonotype was found a few times. J is TRBJ2-7 and V is TRBV6-5; D is undetermined. Deletions cut 0 bases from V and 1 base from J, with 7 bases between. In germline, CDR1 is MNHEY, CDR2 SVGAGI. The CDR3 consists of 14 residues. The CDR3 reads CASSYSIVSYEQYV. CDR3 bases: TGTGCCAGCAGTTACTCGATCGTGTCCTACGAGCAGTACGTC.

This rearrangement joins TRBV12-3 or TRBV12-4 to TRBJ1-5; weak D call: TRBD1 (5 bases). V was shortened by 2 bases and J by 2 bases, with 16 bases between the two germline ends. The CDR3 is made up of 17 amino acids. Here the CDR3 reads CASSLRGGYGGNQPQHF. CDR3 nucleotide sequence: TGTGCCAGCAGTTTACGTGGGGGGTACGGGGGCAATCAGCCCCAGCATTTT.

J is TRBJ1-2 and V is TRBV7-3, with 8 nucleotides matching TRBD1. Germline values: CDR1 SGHTA, CDR2 FQGTGA. The CDR3 extends over 14 amino acids. Germline trimming cut 2 bases from V and 8 bases from J; bases unmatched to any gene: 7. The CDR3 region has the DNA TGTGCCAGCAGCTTATATAACAGGGGGAACGGCTACACCTTC. Encoded protein: CASSLYNRGNGYTF.